This T cell receptor beta chain came from a study of blood T cell repertoires in COVID-19. Overall study context: Sources were T cells, B-cell-depleted T cells, or PBMCs; the material itself was cDNA or gDNA.

After removal of 2 bases from V and 0 bases from J, the junction contained 10 bases not matched to a gene. Germline CDR1 MNHNS, CDR2 SASEGT. There are 20 residues in the CDR3. The repertoire was sequenced with immunoSEQ multiplex PCR; TCRdb's copy has only in-frame clones and lacks some. The data contain more than 200,000 clones, roughly 85% of them singletons. The clonotype comes from a young man who had recovered from COVID-19. The chain uses TRBV6-1 and TRBJ2-3, with 14 bases identical to TRBD2. Sequencing was performed on PBMCs or T cells enriched from blood (not recorded which). The CDR3 reads CASSEPPGLAGETSTDTQYF. CDR3 bases: TGTGCCAGCAGTGAACCGCCGGGACTAGCGGGGGAGACTAGCACAGATACGCAGTATTTT.